This TCR beta chain is from a study of blood T cell repertoires in COVID-19. Only in-frame clones appear in the TCRdb table, and some are missing; sequencing was by immunoSEQ multiplex PCR. The sample consists of approximately 150,000 clones, 84% of them appearing once. Trimming left V 0 bases short and J 5 bases short, with 10 bases between. In germline, CDR1 is MNHEY, CDR2 SMNVEV (reference sequence). The length of the CDR3 is 14 residues. Material: PBMCs or T cells enriched from blood (not recorded which). The chain carries TRBV27 and TRBJ1-2; no firm D call. The origin of this receptor is a woman in her forties or fifties with acute COVID-19. The CDR3 protein is CASSLSLSPYGYTF. CDR3 DNA: TGTGCCAGCAGTTTATCCCTAAGTCCTTATGGCTACACCTTC.